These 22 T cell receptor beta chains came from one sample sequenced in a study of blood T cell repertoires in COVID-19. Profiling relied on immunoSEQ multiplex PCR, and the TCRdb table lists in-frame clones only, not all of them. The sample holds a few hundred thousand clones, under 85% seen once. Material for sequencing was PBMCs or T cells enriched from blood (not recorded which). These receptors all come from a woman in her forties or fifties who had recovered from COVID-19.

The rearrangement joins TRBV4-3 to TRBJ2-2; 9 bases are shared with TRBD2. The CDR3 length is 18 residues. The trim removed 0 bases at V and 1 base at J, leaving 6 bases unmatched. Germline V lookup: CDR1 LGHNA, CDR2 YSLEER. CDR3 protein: CASSQDRAGGWNTGELFF. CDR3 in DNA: TGCGCCAGCAGCCAAGATAGAGCGGGGGGATGGAACACCGGGGAGCTGTTTTTT.

CDR3 amino acids: CASRQGASEAFF. DNA for the CDR3: TGTGCCAGCAGGCAGGGGGCGTCCGAAGCTTTCTTT. The V gene is TRBV12-3 or TRBV12-4, the J gene TRBJ1-1; 8 nucleotides agree with TRBD1. There are 12 residues in the CDR3. V shed 6 bases and J 8 bases; nucleotides not matched to a gene: 5.

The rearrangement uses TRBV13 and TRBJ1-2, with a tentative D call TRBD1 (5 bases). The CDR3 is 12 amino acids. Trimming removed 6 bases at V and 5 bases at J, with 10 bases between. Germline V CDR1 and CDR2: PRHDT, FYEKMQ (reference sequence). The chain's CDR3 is CASRWGEYGYTF. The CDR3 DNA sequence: TGTGCCAGCAGATGGGGGGAATATGGCTACACCTTC.

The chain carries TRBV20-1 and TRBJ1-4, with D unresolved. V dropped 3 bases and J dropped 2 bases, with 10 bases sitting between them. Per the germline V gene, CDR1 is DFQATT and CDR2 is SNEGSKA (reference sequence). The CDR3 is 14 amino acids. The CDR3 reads CSASSTLTNEKLFF. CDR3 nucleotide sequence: TGCAGTGCTAGTTCGACTCTTACTAATGAAAAACTGTTTTTT.

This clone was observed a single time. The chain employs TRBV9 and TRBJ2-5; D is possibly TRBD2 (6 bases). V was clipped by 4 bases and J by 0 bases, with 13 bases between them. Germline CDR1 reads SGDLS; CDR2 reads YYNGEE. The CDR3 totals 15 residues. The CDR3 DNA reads TGTGCCAGCAGCCAGGAGGGGACTCACCAAGAGACCCAGTACTTC. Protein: CASSQEGTHQETQYF.

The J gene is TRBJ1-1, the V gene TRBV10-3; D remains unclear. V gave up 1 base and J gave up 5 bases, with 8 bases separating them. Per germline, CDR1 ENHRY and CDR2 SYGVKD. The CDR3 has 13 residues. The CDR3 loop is CAISEFTGTEAFF. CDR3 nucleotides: TGTGCCATCAGTGAGTTTACCGGGACTGAAGCTTTCTTT.

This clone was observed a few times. This chain's CDR3 is CASSTPTGPPNGNAFF. The CDR3 DNA is TGTGCCAGTAGTACCCCGACAGGCCCACCCAACGGTAACGCGTTCTTC. The gene calls are TRBV19 and TRBJ2-1; TRBD1 might be the D (6 bases). Trimming left V 4 bases short and J 15 bases short, with 28 bases between. Germline lookup yields CDR1 LNHDA and CDR2 SQIVND (reference sequence). The CDR3 is 16 amino acids.

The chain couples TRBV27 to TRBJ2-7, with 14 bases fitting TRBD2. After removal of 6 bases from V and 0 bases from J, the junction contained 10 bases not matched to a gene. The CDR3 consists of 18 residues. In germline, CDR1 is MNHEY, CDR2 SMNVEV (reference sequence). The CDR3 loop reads CASSPGLAGEAHSYEQYF. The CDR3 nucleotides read TGTGCCAGCAGCCCGGGACTAGCGGGAGAGGCCCACTCCTACGAGCAGTACTTC.

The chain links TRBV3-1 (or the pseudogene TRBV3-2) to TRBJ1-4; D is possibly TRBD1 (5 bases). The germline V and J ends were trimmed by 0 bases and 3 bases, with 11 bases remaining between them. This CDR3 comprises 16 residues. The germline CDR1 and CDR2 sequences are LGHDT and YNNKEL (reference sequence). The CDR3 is CASSQDPTGSNEKLFF. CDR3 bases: TGTGCCAGCAGCCAAGATCCTACAGGTTCTAATGAAAAACTGTTTTTT.

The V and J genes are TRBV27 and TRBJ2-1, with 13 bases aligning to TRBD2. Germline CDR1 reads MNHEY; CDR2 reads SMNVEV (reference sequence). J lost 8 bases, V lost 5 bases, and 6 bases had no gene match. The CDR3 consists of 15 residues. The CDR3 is CASSTGTSGIHEQFF. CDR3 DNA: TGTGCCAGCAGTACCGGGACTAGCGGGATTCATGAGCAGTTCTTC.

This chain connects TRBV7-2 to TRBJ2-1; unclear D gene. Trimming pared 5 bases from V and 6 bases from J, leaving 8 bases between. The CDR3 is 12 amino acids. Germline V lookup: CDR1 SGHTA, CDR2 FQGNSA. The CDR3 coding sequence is TGTGCCAGCAGCCCTTCTCGCAATGAGCAGTTCTTC. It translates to CASSPSRNEQFF. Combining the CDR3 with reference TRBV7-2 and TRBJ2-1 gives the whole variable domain GAGVSQSPSNKVTEKGKDVELRCDPISGHTALYWYRQSLGQGLEFLIYFQGNSAPDKSGLPSDRFSAERTGGSVSTLTIQRTQQEDSAVYLCASSPSRNEQFFGPGTRLTVL.

The CDR3 spells CASSESYNSPLHF. Written as DNA, the CDR3 is TGTGCCAGCAGTGAGTCCTATAATTCACCCCTCCACTTT. The chain carries TRBV27 and TRBJ1-6, with D hard to call. Trimming shortened V by 5 bases and J by 1 base, and 3 bases separated the two germline ends. CDR3 length: 13 residues. CDR1 is MNHEY, CDR2 SMNVEV, per germline (reference sequence).

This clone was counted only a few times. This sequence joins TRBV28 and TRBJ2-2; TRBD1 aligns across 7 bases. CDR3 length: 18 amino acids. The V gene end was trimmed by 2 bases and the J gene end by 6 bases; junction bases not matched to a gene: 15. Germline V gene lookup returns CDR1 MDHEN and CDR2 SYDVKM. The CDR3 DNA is TGTGCCAGCAGTTTAAGTTTCGGGTCAGGGGGTCCCCCCGGGGAGCTGTTTTTT. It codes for CASSLSFGSGGPPGELFF. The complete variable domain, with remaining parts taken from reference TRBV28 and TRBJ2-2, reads DVKVTQSSRYLVKRTGEKVFLECVQDMDHENMFWYRQDPGLGLRLIYFSYDVKMKEKGDIPEGYSVSREKKERFSLILESASTNQTSMYLCASSLSFGSGGPPGELFFGEGSRLTVL.

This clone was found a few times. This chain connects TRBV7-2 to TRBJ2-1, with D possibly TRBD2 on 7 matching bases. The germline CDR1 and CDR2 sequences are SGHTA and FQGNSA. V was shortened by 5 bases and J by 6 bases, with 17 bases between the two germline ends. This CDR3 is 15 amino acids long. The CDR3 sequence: CASSETGGGFNEQFF. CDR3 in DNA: TGTGCCAGCAGCGAGACGGGGGGCGGGTTCAATGAGCAGTTCTTC. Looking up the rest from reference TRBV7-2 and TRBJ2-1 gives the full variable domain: GAGVSQSPSNKVTEKGKDVELRCDPISGHTALYWYRQSLGQGLEFLIYFQGNSAPDKSGLPSDRFSAERTGGSVSTLTIQRTQQEDSAVYLCASSETGGGFNEQFFGPGTRLTVL.

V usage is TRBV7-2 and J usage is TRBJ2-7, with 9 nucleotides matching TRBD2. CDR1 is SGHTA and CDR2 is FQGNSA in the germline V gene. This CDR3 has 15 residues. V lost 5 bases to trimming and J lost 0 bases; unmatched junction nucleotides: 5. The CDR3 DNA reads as TGTGCCAGCAGCCGGCGGGGGGGTTACTCCTACGAGCAGTACTTC. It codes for CASSRRGGYSYEQYF.

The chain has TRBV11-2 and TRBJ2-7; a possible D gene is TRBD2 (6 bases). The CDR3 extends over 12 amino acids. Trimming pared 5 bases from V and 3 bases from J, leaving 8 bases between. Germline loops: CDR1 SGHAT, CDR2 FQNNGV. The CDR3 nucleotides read TGTGCCAGCAGCAGCGGGTTCTACGAGCAGTACTTC. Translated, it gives CASSSGFYEQYF.

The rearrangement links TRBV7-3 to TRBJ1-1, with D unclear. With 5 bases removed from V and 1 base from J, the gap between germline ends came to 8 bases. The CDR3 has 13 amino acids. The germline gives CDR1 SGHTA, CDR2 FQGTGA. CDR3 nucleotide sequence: TGTGCCAGCAGCCCGAGCGGGAACACTGAAGCTTTCTTT. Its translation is CASSPSGNTEAFF.

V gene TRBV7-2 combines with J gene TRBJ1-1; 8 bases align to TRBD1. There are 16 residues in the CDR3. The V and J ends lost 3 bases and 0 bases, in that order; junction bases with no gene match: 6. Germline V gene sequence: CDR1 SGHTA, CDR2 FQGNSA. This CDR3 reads CASSLIPGGMNTEAFF. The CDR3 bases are TGTGCCAGCAGCTTGATCCCAGGGGGCATGAACACTGAAGCTTTCTTT.

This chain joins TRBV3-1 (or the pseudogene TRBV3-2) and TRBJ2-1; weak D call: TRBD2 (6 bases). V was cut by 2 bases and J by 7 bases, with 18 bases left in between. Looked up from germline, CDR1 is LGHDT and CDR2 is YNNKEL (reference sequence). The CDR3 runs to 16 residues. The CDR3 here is CASSQFPGGLPNEQFF. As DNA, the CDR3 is TGTGCCAGCAGCCAATTCCCTGGGGGACTCCCAAATGAGCAGTTCTTC.

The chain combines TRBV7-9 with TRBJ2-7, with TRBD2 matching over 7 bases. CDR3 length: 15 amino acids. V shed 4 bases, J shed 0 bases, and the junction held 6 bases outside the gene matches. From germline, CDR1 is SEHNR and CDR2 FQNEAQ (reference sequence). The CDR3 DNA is TGTGCCAGCAGCTGGGGGGGACTTTCCTCCTACGAGCAGTACTTC. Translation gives CASSWGGLSSYEQYF.

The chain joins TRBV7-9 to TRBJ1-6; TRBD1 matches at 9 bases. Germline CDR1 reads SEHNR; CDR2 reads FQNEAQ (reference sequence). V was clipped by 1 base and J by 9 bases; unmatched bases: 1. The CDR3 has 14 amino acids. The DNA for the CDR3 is TGTGCCAGCAGCTTAGAGACAGGGGGTTCACCCCTCCACTTT. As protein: CASSLETGGSPLHF.

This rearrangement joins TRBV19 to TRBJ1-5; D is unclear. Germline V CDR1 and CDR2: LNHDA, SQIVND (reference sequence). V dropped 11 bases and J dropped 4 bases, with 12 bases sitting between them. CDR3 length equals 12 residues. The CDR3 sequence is CAVSPGNQPQHF. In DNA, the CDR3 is TGTGCCGTCTCTCCGGGGAATCAGCCCCAGCATTTT. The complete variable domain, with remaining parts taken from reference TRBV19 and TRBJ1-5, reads DGGITQSPKYLFRKEGQNVTLSCEQNLNHDAMYWYRQDPGQGLRLIYYSQIVNDFQKGDIAEGYSVSREKKESFPLTVTSAQKNPTAFYLCAVSPGNQPQHFGDGTRLSIL.